These 14 T cell receptor beta chains came from one sample sequenced in a study of OX40 agonist ivuxolimab in advanced cancers. The library was made by the immunoSEQ multiplex PCR assay. The source is immuneACCESS, and TCRdb retained only in-frame sequences with V and J called. Part of the clones is not carried over; for the studies checked, unresolved V genes explain less than half of this, and the remainder is unexplained. This sample is represented by roughly 65,000 clones; approximately 80% of them were singletons. About 2.2% of the sample is in the top ten clones. Sequencing was performed on CD4+ or CD8+ T cells sorted from blood, taken in a trial of the OX40 agonist ivuxolimab. The receptors here all came from an adult with an advanced solid tumor such as melanoma, head and neck, liver or kidney cancer.

The chain couples TRBV19 to TRBJ1-2; the D is unclear. Looked up from germline, CDR1 is LNHDA and CDR2 is SQIVND (reference sequence). The CDR3 covers 14 residues. The V gene lost 1 base and the J gene lost 0 bases, with 6 bases spanning the gap. CDR3 residues: CASSIGHTNYGYTF. The DNA of the CDR3 is TGTGCCAGTAGTATAGGGCACACTAACTATGGCTACACCTTC.

The chain uses TRBV30 and TRBJ1-1; D possibly corresponds to TRBD1 (5 bases). The CDR3 is 12 residues long. V gave up 4 bases and J gave up 6 bases, with 12 bases separating them. Germline V CDR1 and CDR2: GTSNPN, SVGIG (reference sequence). CDR3 region: CAWIQGLAEAFF. CDR3 bases: TGTGCCTGGATCCAGGGTTTGGCTGAAGCTTTCTTT.

The chain combines TRBV2 with TRBJ2-5; 7 bases are a match to TRBD1. After removal of 5 bases from V and 2 bases from J, the junction contained 5 bases not matched to a gene. CDR3 length: 14 amino acids. The germline V gene encodes CDR1 SNHLY and CDR2 FYNNEI. The CDR3 nucleotides read TGTGCCAGCAGTCCACAGGGGTTACAAGAGACCCAGTACTTC. It specifies CASSPQGLQETQYF. Using reference TRBV2 and TRBJ2-5 for the parts outside the CDR3, the full variable domain is EPEVTQTPSHQVTQMGQEVILRCVPISNHLYFYWYRQILGQKVEFLVSFYNNEISEKSEIFDDQFSVERPDGSNFTLKIRSTKLEDSAMYFCASSPQGLQETQYFGPGTRLLVL.

The chain has TRBV11-2 and TRBJ2-1; 8 bases agree with TRBD2. The CDR3 has 15 amino acids. Germline values: CDR1 SGHAT, CDR2 FQNNGV. The V segment lost 5 bases and the J segment 7 bases; nucleotides outside the gene matches: 10. DNA for the CDR3: TGTGCCAGCAGCCCCCGAGGAGCGGGAGCGAATGAGCAGTTCTTC. This sequence encodes CASSPRGAGANEQFF.

This clone appeared a single time. V and J are TRBV5-4 and TRBJ2-5; 10 positions match TRBD2. The V and J ends lost 0 bases and 4 bases, in that order; junction bases with no gene match: 3. The length of the CDR3 is 15 residues. The germline CDR1 and CDR2 sequences are SGHNT and YYREEE (reference sequence). This CDR3 is CASSLGLAGVETQYF. CDR3 coding DNA: TGTGCCAGCAGCTTGGGGCTAGCGGGAGTAGAGACCCAGTACTTC.

The chain recombines TRBV27 with TRBJ2-1; 8 bases map to TRBD2. This CDR3 comprises 13 residues. Germline V CDR1 and CDR2: MNHEY, SMNVEV (reference sequence). Losses at the gene ends were 6 bases for V and 12 bases for J; bases not matched to a gene: 10. As DNA, the CDR3 is TGTGCCAGCAGGCCCCCCGGGAGGGGAGGGCAGTTCTTC. Translated, it gives CASRPPGRGGQFF.

The chain is built from TRBV2 and TRBJ1-6; D is uncertain. V was cut by 4 bases and J by 11 bases, with 12 bases left in between. Per germline, CDR1 SNHLY and CDR2 FYNNEI. CDR3 size: 13 residues. As DNA, the CDR3 is TGTGCCAGCAGTGGATGGGCGCGGCCACCCCTCCACTTT. This sequence encodes CASSGWARPPLHF.

The genes are TRBV6-1 and TRBJ2-5; 8 nucleotides match TRBD1. Germline V gene sequence: CDR1 MNHNS, CDR2 SASEGT. Trimming at V came to 8 bases and at J to 3 bases, leaving 5 bases not matched to a gene. This CDR3 region has 13 residues. CDR3 sequence: CASGLDREETQYF. In DNA form, the CDR3 reads TGTGCCAGCGGCTTGGACAGGGAAGAGACCCAGTACTTC.

This clone was picked up one time. The rearrangement joins TRBV2 to TRBJ2-5; 12 bases match TRBD2. CDR1 and CDR2 (germline): SNHLY, FYNNEI. Trimming at V came to 7 bases and at J to 1 base, leaving 4 bases not matched to a gene. This CDR3 has 15 residues. CDR3 nucleotide sequence: TGTGCCAGCACCACTAGCGGGGGGTCCCAAGAGACCCAGTACTTC. Protein product: CASTTSGGSQETQYF.

The genes are TRBV28 and TRBJ1-6, with a possible D match to TRBD1 (5 bases). Trimming removed 10 bases from V and 8 bases from J, with 15 bases in between. Germline-derived CDR1 and CDR2 are MDHEN and SYDVKM. The CDR3 loop spans 13 amino acids. The CDR3 region has the DNA TGTGCCACCCTAAGCTGGGGGGATTCACCCCTCCACTTT. Translation gives CATLSWGDSPLHF.

This chain links TRBV28 with TRBJ1-2; possibly TRBD1 for D (5 bases). Germline values: CDR1 MDHEN, CDR2 SYDVKM. The CDR3 has 14 amino acids. The V gene lost 1 base and the J gene lost 6 bases, with 12 bases spanning the gap. CDR3 amino acids: CASSLSRQWDGYTF. In DNA, the CDR3 is TGTGCCAGCAGTTTATCTCGACAGTGGGATGGCTACACCTTC.

This rearrangement joins TRBV29-1 to TRBJ2-5; 15 bases match TRBD2. Germline CDR1 is SQVTM and CDR2 is ANQGSEA. With 7 bases clipped from V and 5 bases from J, the junction kept 5 bases outside the gene matches. This CDR3 contains 14 residues. The DNA for the CDR3 is TGCAGCGGGGGACTAGCGGGAGGCCGTGAGACCCAGTACTTC. It is translated as CSGGLAGGRETQYF.

The rearrangement joins TRBV10-3 to TRBJ1-1, with 11 nucleotides matching TRBD1. This CDR3 has 14 amino acids. V shed 5 bases, J shed 4 bases, and the junction held 3 bases outside the gene matches. Per the germline V gene, CDR1 is ENHRY and CDR2 is SYGVKD. The CDR3 coding sequence is TGTGCCATCAGTTCCGGGACAGGGGGCACTGAAGCTTTCTTT. Its translation: CAISSGTGGTEAFF.

The gene calls are TRBV6-1 and TRBJ1-2, with 7 bases identical to TRBD1. Trimming cost V 3 bases and J 1 base; bases outside gene matches: 5. The CDR3 is 15 residues long. CDR1 MNHNS and CDR2 SASEGT come from the germline V gene. CDR3 bases: TGTGCCAGCAGTGATGCCGGGACAGTTAACTATGGCTACACCTTC. Encoded protein: CASSDAGTVNYGYTF.